Described below is a single T cell receptor beta chain sequence and its context. Antigen specificity is unknown. This sample is part of a study of vaccination and CD4 T cells after COVID-19. Indicated treatment: approximately nine-day PBMC culture with coronavirus spike peptide pools or control peptides (ViraFEST assay). Sequencing of the DNA from cultured CD4+ T cells was carried out with the Oncomine TCR Beta short-read assay. TCRdb analysed the PCR reads with MiXCR anew, one entry per CDR3 protein. The sample carries around 16,000 distinct CDR3 sequences, approximately 70% recorded once. Germline V gene data show CDR1 as SNHLY and CDR2 as FYNNEI. V was pared by 3 bases and J by 0 bases, with 6 bases between. This CDR3 contains 15 residues.

This rearrangement joins TRBV2 to TRBJ1-6; unclear D gene. Material: CD4+ T cells from blood, cultured in vitro. The TCR originated in a human donor who had recovered from COVID-19. CDR3: CASSDRDSYNSPLHF. Written as DNA, the CDR3 is TGTGCCAGCAGTGACAGAGACTCCTATAATTCACCCCTCCACTTT.